Shown below are 14 T cell receptor beta chains from a single sample sequenced in a study of CD8 T cells in Susac syndrome. An amount of RNA that ranged from roughly 0.45 to 1 ug was reverse transcribed with random hexamers. Each CDR3 protein is one row after TCRdb ran MiXCR on the immunoSEQ multiplex PCR reads. The profile shows 150,000 to 200,000 distinct CDR3 sequences, around 93% of them singletons. Sequencing was carried out using CD4+ T cells from PBMCs. The receptors here all came from a human donor in good health.

The CDR3 is CASKWVNEQFF. CDR3 DNA: TGTGCCAGCAAATGGGTCAATGAGCAGTTCTTC. The chain recombines TRBV6-5 with TRBJ2-1; D is undetermined. Germline loops: CDR1 MNHEY, CDR2 SVGAGI. The CDR3 is 11 residues long. Between the trimmed V and J ends, which lost 7 bases and 6 bases, there was a span of 7 bases.

This clonotype was recorded only once. V usage is TRBV6-5 and J usage is TRBJ2-2; the match to TRBD2 covers 12 bases. CDR3 length: 15 amino acids. With V trimmed by 7 bases and J by 1 base, 1 base remained unmatched. The germline CDR1 and CDR2 sequences are MNHEY and SVGAGI. CDR3: CASKLAGGNTGELFF. The CDR3, as DNA: TGTGCCAGCAAACTAGCGGGGGGGAACACCGGGGAGCTGTTTTTT.

The chain couples TRBV5-1 to TRBJ2-7, with a weak D call TRBD2 (6 bases). Germline values: CDR1 SGHRS, CDR2 YFSETQ. This CDR3 is 15 amino acids long. V was trimmed by 0 bases and J by 6 bases, leaving 16 bases between them. The CDR3 DNA is TGCGCCAGCAGCTTGGCTGTGCGGGGTTCGGGCGAGCAGTACTTC. It yields the protein CASSLAVRGSGEQYF.

This clonotype showed up just once. V usage is TRBV19 and J usage is TRBJ2-3; the D gene could be TRBD1 or TRBD2 (5 bases each). This CDR3 region has 14 residues. The V gene lost 3 bases and the J gene lost 1 base, with 8 bases spanning the gap. The germline CDR1 and CDR2 sequences are LNHDA and SQIVND (reference sequence). This chain's CDR3 is CASSMGPGTDTQYF. Written as DNA, the CDR3 is TGTGCCAGTAGTATGGGACCCGGCACAGATACGCAGTATTTT.

The rearrangement joins TRBV5-1 to TRBJ1-5; 8 bases match TRBD1. With V trimmed by 4 bases and J by 5 bases, 8 bases remained unmatched. The V gene's germline CDR1 is SGHRS and CDR2 YFSETQ. This CDR3 has 15 residues. The CDR3 region is CASSPTTGVDQPQHF. For the CDR3, the DNA is TGCGCCAGCAGCCCGACGACAGGGGTTGATCAGCCCCAGCATTTT.

The CDR3, as DNA: TGTGCCAGCATGGCCGGACAGGGAGACACCGGGGAGCTGTTTTTT. This translates into CASMAGQGDTGELFF. J is TRBJ2-2 and V is TRBV6-1; 8 bases agree with TRBD1. Germline CDR1 and CDR2: MNHNS and SASEGT. The ends lost 7 bases at V and 3 bases at J; junction bases unmatched: 7. CDR3 length: 15 residues.

The rearrangement uses TRBV19 and TRBJ2-3; no clear D gene. V shed 1 base and J shed 2 bases, with 7 bases lying between them. CDR1 is LNHDA, CDR2 SQIVND, per germline (reference sequence). The CDR3 loop spans 14 amino acids. DNA for the CDR3: TGTGCCAGTAGTATAGTTGGCGCCACAGATACGCAGTATTTT. Amino acids: CASSIVGATDTQYF.

The chain joins TRBV20-1 to TRBJ1-2; D is perhaps TRBD1 (5 bases). The CDR3 length is 12 residues. Germline V lookup: CDR1 DFQATT, CDR2 SNEGSKA (reference sequence). Trimming cost V 6 bases and J 3 bases, with 11 bases left between them. The CDR3 DNA reads as TGCAGTGCAAAGGGACTTCACTATGGCTACACCTTC. Translated, it gives CSAKGLHYGYTF.

The rearrangement joins TRBV3-1 to TRBJ2-7, with a possible D match to TRBD1 (6 bases). The CDR3 runs to 13 residues. Trimming cost V 5 bases and J 4 bases, with 12 bases left between them. CDR1 and CDR2 (germline): LGHDT, YNNKEL (reference sequence). CDR3 protein: CASSAWDNYEQYF. CDR3 coding DNA: TGTGCCAGCAGCGCTTGGGACAATTACGAGCAGTACTTC.

The gene calls are TRBV5-4 and TRBJ1-1; 12 nucleotides line up with TRBD1. This CDR3 is 17 amino acids long. Germline V gene data show CDR1 as SGHNT and CDR2 as YYREEE (reference sequence). J was trimmed by 1 base and V by 4 bases; bases with no gene match: 8. CDR3 bases: TGTGCCAGCAGCGCTCCGGGGACAGGGGGCCGGAACACTGAAGCTTTCTTT. It translates to CASSAPGTGGRNTEAFF.

This rearrangement joins TRBV10-3 to TRBJ2-7, with TRBD1 matching over 7 bases. The CDR3 extends over 14 amino acids. Germline CDR1 is ENHRY and CDR2 is SYGVKD. Trimming took 8 bases from V and 9 from J; bases not matched to a gene: 16. The CDR3 DNA reads as TGTGCCATCCGGCTCCGACAGGGCGACGCCGGGCAGTACTTC. Translated: CAIRLRQGDAGQYF.

V usage is TRBV3-1 and J usage is TRBJ1-6, with unresolved D. CDR1 is LGHDT, CDR2 YNNKEL, per germline (reference sequence). The CDR3 consists of 12 residues. V was cut by 1 base and J by 12 bases, with 7 bases left in between. The CDR3 region has the DNA TGTGCCAGCAGCCAAGTCGGCGGACCCCTCCACTTT. Translated, it gives CASSQVGGPLHF.

This clonotype showed up just once. The chain links TRBV12-3 or TRBV12-4 to TRBJ2-3; 12 bases map to TRBD2. V trimming: 4 bases; J trimming: 11 bases; junction bases outside the gene matches: 7. The CDR3 has 14 residues. This CDR3 reads CASSSRLAGVVQYF. DNA of the CDR3: TGTGCCAGCAGTTCCCGACTAGCGGGGGTAGTGCAGTATTTT.

This clonotype turned up a few times. The V and J genes are TRBV20-1 and TRBJ1-2; 9 bases are shared with TRBD1. Germline CDR1 reads DFQATT; CDR2 reads SNEGSKA (reference sequence). V shed 5 bases and J 5 bases; nucleotides not matched to a gene: 12. The CDR3 runs 15 residues. The CDR3 region is CSAADRGWEGYGYTF. CDR3 coding DNA: TGCAGTGCTGCGGACAGGGGCTGGGAGGGGTATGGCTACACCTTC.